These T cell receptor beta chains were read from a single sample in a study of T cells in Graves' hyperthyroidism and ophthalmopathy. TCRdb used MiXCR to reprocess the multiplex PCR reads, holding one entry per CDR3 protein. The table records 350,000 or so distinct CDR3 sequences, about 21% of them present only once. The specimen sequenced was blood. The receptors come from a woman in her forties or fifties with Graves' hyperthyroidism. The CDR3 runs from the conserved cysteine through the conserved F or W. Each record gives: V gene, clone size, J gene, D gene, CDR3 DNA, CDR3 protein. D genes are given only for firm matches. The listing skips clone size in some rows; elsewhere it reads once, few, many or a size class.

TRBV20-1	NA	TRBJ2-1	NA	TGCAGTGCTAGAGACAAGATCACAGGGAGCTCCTACAATGAGCAGTTCTTC	CSARDKITGSSYNEQFF
TRBV30	NA	TRBJ2-7	TRBD2	TGTGCCTGGAGTGTACGGGGGGGTACCTACGAGCAGTACTTC	CAWSVRGGTYEQYF
TRBV7-9	many	TRBJ2-5	TRBD1	TGTGCCAGCAGCTTAGGACAGGGAGAGACCCAGTACTTC	CASSLGQGETQYF
TRBV11-3	many	TRBJ1-2	TRBD1	TGTGCCAGCAGCTTAGTAGCCGGGACAGGGGACGGCTACACCTTC	CASSLVAGTGDGYTF
TRBV28	many	TRBJ2-6	NA	TGTGCCAGCAGTTTACGGGAGACAGCGATCATCTCTGGGGCCAACGTCCTGACTTTC	CASSLRETAIISGANVLTF
TRBV12-3/TRBV12-4	NA	TRBJ2-6	NA	TGTGCCAGCAGTTTCATACAGGGCTCTGGGGCCAACGTCCTGACTTTC	CASSFIQGSGANVLTF
TRBV29-1	few	TRBJ2-5	TRBD1	TGCAGCGGGATCCGGGACAGTCGACTCCGAGAGACCCAGTACTTC	CSGIRDSRLRETQYF
TRBV12-3/TRBV12-4	NA	TRBJ2-4	TRBD1	TGTGCCAGCAGCCCCCGACAGGGACCTTTAGCCAAAAACATTCAGTACTTC	CASSPRQGPLAKNIQYF
TRBV28	many	TRBJ2-1	TRBD2	TGTGCCGGGGGGGGGACTAGCGGAAACTTCGATGAGCAGTTCTTC	CAGGGTSGNFDEQFF
TRBV10-3	NA	TRBJ2-7	TRBD2	TGTGCCATCAGTGAGATGAGGCTAGCGGGAGCTAGCGAGCAGTACTTC	CAISEMRLAGASEQYF
TRBV7-3	NA	TRBJ1-1	NA	TGTGCCAGCAGCTCCACAGACGACACTGAAGCTTTCTTT	CASSSTDDTEAFF
TRBV12-3/TRBV12-4	few	TRBJ1-5	NA	TGTGCCAGCAGTGAACAGGGCTGGGGCAATCAGCCCCAGCATTTT	CASSEQGWGNQPQHF
TRBV28	many	TRBJ2-7	TRBD2	TGTGCCAGCAAGACTAGCGGGAGTCACCACGAGCAGTACTTC	CASKTSGSHHEQYF
TRBV2	once	TRBJ2-5	TRBD2	TGTGCCAGCAGTGAAGCGACTAGCGGAGGGGAGACCCAGTACTTC	CASSEATSGGETQYF
TRBV20-1	many	TRBJ1-5	NA	TGCAGTGCTAGATTTAGCTCCCCCAATCAGCCCCAGCATTTT	CSARFSSPNQPQHF
TRBV15	once	TRBJ1-4	NA	TGTGCCACCAGCGGGGGTGGACGGAATAATGAAAAACTGTTTTTT	CATSGGGRNNEKLFF
TRBV6-5	NA	TRBJ2-2	TRBD2	TGTGCCAGCAGTTACTTCGCTAGCGGGAGGGCCGGGGAGCTGTTTTTT	CASSYFASGRAGELFF
TRBV11-2	many	TRBJ2-1	TRBD2	TGTGCCAGCAGCCCTTCCTTATTGCGGGAGGTGTTCGATGAGCAGTTCTTC	CASSPSLLREVFDEQFF
TRBV14	few	TRBJ2-2	NA	TGTGCCAGCAGCCAAGTTAGGAGGACCGGGGAGCTGTTTTTT	CASSQVRRTGELFF
TRBV6-1	NA	TRBJ2-5	TRBD2	TGTGCCAGCACCGGTGGCGGGGGGGCAAAAGAGACCCAGTACTTC	CASTGGGGAKETQYF
TRBV20-1	many	TRBJ2-1	TRBD2	TGCAGTGCGCCTTCTAGCGGGAGAACCTACAATGAGCAGTTCTTC	CSAPSSGRTYNEQFF
TRBV20-1	NA	TRBJ2-7	NA	TGCAGTGCTAGGCCCGGGGGCGATTTTCTCTACGAGCAGTACTTC	CSARPGGDFLYEQYF
TRBV14	few	TRBJ2-1	TRBD2	TGTGCCAGCAGCCCGACCCGGTGGGGGGGGAATGAGCAGTTCTTC	CASSPTRWGGNEQFF
TRBV24-1	few	TRBJ1-4	TRBD1	TGTGCCACCAGTGATCCCGACAGGGGGCGCGTTGAAAAACTGTTTTTT	CATSDPDRGRVEKLFF
TRBV12-3/TRBV12-4	many	TRBJ2-7	NA	TGTGCCAGCAGTCCCTCCGGGACACAGGGCTACGAGCAGTACTTC	CASSPSGTQGYEQYF
TRBV15	NA	TRBJ1-5	NA	TGTGCCACCAAAGCCCTAGGGGACAATCAGCCCCAGCATTTT	CATKALGDNQPQHF
TRBV2	many	TRBJ1-3	NA	TGTGCCAAATCCCCCTCTGGAAACACCATATATTTT	CAKSPSGNTIYF
TRBV20-1	many	TRBJ1-1	NA	TGCAGTGGGCGTGTGAACACTGAAGCTTTCTTT	CSGRVNTEAFF
TRBV5-1	many	TRBJ2-7	TRBD2	TGCGCCAGCAGCAGGGGACTAGCGGGGGTGGACTACGAGCAGTACTTC	CASSRGLAGVDYEQYF